The 20 T cell receptor beta chains reported below all come from one sample, sequenced in a study of T-cell memory formation after mild COVID-19. TCRdb re-called the 5' RACE reads through MiXCR, storing one row per CDR3 protein. The sample includes about 190,000 distinct CDR3 sequences, around 17% of them seen just once. The specimen was PBMCs or a T cell subset sorted from them (not recorded which). All receptors come from an adult woman who had mild COVID-19 (a few samples of this study predate the infection). Cell type and time point are not known.

The V gene is TRBV12-3 or TRBV12-4, the J gene TRBJ2-3, with TRBD2 as a possible D gene (6 bases). V shed 4 bases and J shed 4 bases, with 15 bases lying between them. This CDR3 region has 15 residues. CDR3 nucleotide sequence: TGTGCCAGCAGTTGGGTGTCTTCGGGGGCAGATACGCAGTATTTT. It encodes CASSWVSSGADTQYF.

This chain links TRBV14 with TRBJ2-1, with TRBD2 identical over 11 bases. The CDR3 covers 14 residues. Per the germline V gene, CDR1 is SGHDN and CDR2 is FVKESK. The J segment lost 15 bases and the V segment lost 0 bases, leaving 7 bases of the junction unmatched. For the CDR3, the DNA is TGTGCCAGCAGCCAAGATCGAGCTAGCGGGAGGTGGTTCTTC. This gives the protein CASSQDRASGRWFF.

The V call is TRBV5-6, the J call TRBJ1-1; D is unresolved. CDR3 length equals 17 residues. V was cut by 0 bases and J by 10 bases, with 25 bases left in between. CDR1 is SGHDT and CDR2 is YYEEEE in the germline V gene. Here the CDR3 DNA reads TGTGCCAGCAGCTTGGAGACGGGGTCTAGCTGGCGCATGGGAGCTTTCTTT. Residues: CASSLETGSSWRMGAFF.

The chain combines TRBV10-3 with TRBJ1-2; tentatively, D is TRBD1 (6 bases). CDR1 ENHRY and CDR2 SYGVKD come from the germline V gene. The CDR3 has 13 amino acids. Trimming cost V 8 bases and J 4 bases, with 14 bases left between them. CDR3 region: CAIGLDRSYGYTF. The DNA of the CDR3 is TGTGCCATCGGTTTGGACAGATCCTATGGCTACACCTTC.

The rearrangement uses TRBV4-1 and TRBJ1-6; 9 bases match TRBD1. Germline lookup yields CDR1 MGHRA and CDR2 YSYEKL. The CDR3 length is 15 residues. Trimming at V came to 3 bases and at J to 13 bases, leaving 10 bases not matched to a gene. CDR3 DNA sequence: TGCGCCAGCAGCCAGGGACAGGGCCCTCGTAGGCCCCTCCACTTT. Amino acids: CASSQGQGPRRPLHF.

The chain has TRBV11-2 and TRBJ2-2; possibly TRBD1 for D (5 bases). Germline V lookup: CDR1 SGHAT, CDR2 FQNNGV. The CDR3 has 14 amino acids. Trimming removed 0 bases at V and 3 bases at J, with 5 bases between. The CDR3 DNA sequence: TGTGCCAGCAGCTTAGACAGGGACACCGGGGAGCTGTTTTTT. Translating gives CASSLDRDTGELFF.

The gene calls are TRBV3-1 and TRBJ1-2; D is possibly TRBD1 (6 bases). The CDR3 loop spans 14 amino acids. CDR1 is LGHDT, CDR2 YNNKEL, per germline (reference sequence). Deletions cut 5 bases from V and 2 bases from J, with 12 bases between. The CDR3 nucleotides are TGTGCCAGCAGCGGTCACAGGGAGAACTATGGCTACACCTTC. Amino acids: CASSGHRENYGYTF.

This rearrangement joins TRBV29-1 to TRBJ2-7; possibly TRBD1 for D (5 bases). Looked up from germline, CDR1 is SQVTM and CDR2 is ANQGSEA. The CDR3 is 15 residues long. V was trimmed by 4 bases and J by 0 bases, leaving 16 bases between them. CDR3: CSVADSDWLSYEQYF. DNA of the CDR3: TGCAGCGTTGCTGACAGCGACTGGCTCTCCTACGAGCAGTACTTC.

The chain recombines TRBV5-1 with TRBJ2-1; TRBD1 aligns across 9 bases. Germline loops: CDR1 SGHRS, CDR2 YFSETQ. The CDR3 sequence is 14 residues long. Trimming at V came to 7 bases and at J to 6 bases, leaving 8 bases not matched to a gene. The CDR3 DNA follows: TGCGCCAGCGGCACCGGGACAGGGCTCAATGAGCAGTTCTTC. Translation gives CASGTGTGLNEQFF.

This clonotype was counted a few times. The genes are TRBV18 and TRBJ2-1; D remains ambiguous. The CDR3 contains 11 residues. Trimming shortened V by 6 bases and J by 9 bases, and 9 bases separated the two germline ends. Germline lookup yields CDR1 KGHSH and CDR2 LQKENI. CDR3 protein: CASSSLTEQFF. The CDR3 coding sequence is TGTGCCAGCTCTAGCCTCACTGAGCAGTTCTTC.

The V and J genes are TRBV3-1 and TRBJ1-2; tentative D call: TRBD1 (6 bases). Germline loops: CDR1 LGHDT, CDR2 YNNKEL (reference sequence). With 0 bases removed from V and 7 bases from J, the gap between germline ends came to 12 bases. CDR3 length: 14 residues. CDR3: CASSQDSPRGGYTF. CDR3 coding DNA: TGTGCCAGCAGCCAAGATAGCCCCAGGGGTGGCTACACCTTC.

This clonotype occurred a few times. The rearrangement uses TRBV7-9 and TRBJ2-3; D is unresolved. This CDR3 contains 15 residues. CDR1 and CDR2 (germline): SEHNR, FQNEAQ (reference sequence). The V gene lost 3 bases and the J gene lost 2 bases, with 12 bases spanning the gap. The CDR3 reads CASSFATRNTDTQYF. CDR3 nucleotide sequence: TGTGCCAGCAGCTTTGCCACTCGAAACACAGATACGCAGTATTTT.

This clonotype has just a few counts. This CDR3 reads CASSERTGGANVLTF. The CDR3 nucleotides read TGTGCCAGCAGTGAACGGACAGGAGGGGCCAACGTCCTGACTTTC. J is TRBJ2-6 and V is TRBV6-6, with TRBD1 matching 7 bases. This CDR3 has 15 residues. Unmatched junction bases numbered 5, after V lost 5 bases and J lost 4 bases. The V gene's germline CDR1 is MNHNY and CDR2 SVGAGI (reference sequence).

This clonotype was counted between two and nine times. The rearrangement links TRBV9 to TRBJ1-5; possible D gene TRBD1, 6 bases. Per germline, CDR1 SGDLS and CDR2 YYNGEE. The CDR3 spans 14 residues. V lost 4 bases and J lost 3, with 11 bases in between. The DNA of the CDR3 is TGTGCCAGCAGCCGGGACACGTCCAATCAGCCCCAGCATTTT. Its protein is CASSRDTSNQPQHF.

V and J are TRBV29-1 and TRBJ2-3; D is undetermined. The V end was cut by 7 bases, the J end by 1 base, with 9 bases between. CDR3 length equals 12 residues. CDR1 is SQVTM, CDR2 ANQGSEA, per germline. The CDR3 region is CSATDGTDTQYF. The CDR3, as DNA: TGCAGCGCTACGGACGGCACAGATACGCAGTATTTT.

The rearrangement joins TRBV12-3 or TRBV12-4 to TRBJ1-1; no clear D gene. The ends were cut back, 3 bases at V and 7 bases at J, with 9 bases in the middle. This CDR3 has 12 amino acids. In DNA form, the CDR3 reads TGTGCCAGCAGTTTCGGGTCTTATGAAGCTTTCTTT. This translates into CASSFGSYEAFF.

The chain has TRBV10-3 and TRBJ2-7, with no clear D. The CDR3 is 12 residues long. Germline loops: CDR1 ENHRY, CDR2 SYGVKD. V lost 2 bases, J lost 3 bases, and 5 bases lay in between. CDR3 nucleotide sequence: TGTGCCATCAGTGAGACAATCTACGAGCAGTACTTC. It translates to CAISETIYEQYF.

This clonotype was recorded a few times. The chain links TRBV3-1 to TRBJ2-2; TRBD2 aligns across 8 bases. The CDR3 consists of 17 residues. The J segment lost 0 bases and the V segment lost 3 bases, leaving 6 bases of the junction unmatched. Per the germline V gene, CDR1 is LGHDT and CDR2 is YNNKEL (reference sequence). The DNA of the CDR3 is TGTGCCAGCAGCCAGCACGAGCGGGGGCCGAACACCGGGGAGCTGTTTTTT. It is translated as CASSQHERGPNTGELFF.

This clonotype was seen only a few times. The V and J genes are TRBV24-1 and TRBJ1-1, with D possibly being TRBD1 (5 bases). Deletions cut 9 bases from V and 3 bases from J, with 16 bases between. The CDR3 has 14 amino acids. Germline V CDR1 and CDR2: KGHDR, SFDVKD. CDR3 nucleotide sequence: TGTGCCACCCCTCGGGAACAGGAGGACACTGAAGCTTTCTTT. This codes for CATPREQEDTEAFF.

This clonotype was picked up a small number of times. V is TRBV5-1 and J is TRBJ2-7, with 11 bases matching TRBD2. This CDR3 contains 19 residues. Germline loops: CDR1 SGHRS, CDR2 YFSETQ. The junction had 18 bases not matched to a gene; V was cut back by 4 bases and J by 3 bases. The CDR3 loop is CASSPLGLAGEAEYYEQYF. CDR3 in DNA: TGCGCCAGCAGCCCCCTCGGACTAGCGGGCGAGGCCGAGTACTACGAGCAGTACTTC.